These 6 T cell receptor beta chains came from one sample sequenced in a study of T cells in Graves' hyperthyroidism and ophthalmopathy. Using RNA transcripts as the source, TCR beta CDR3 regions were amplified. First-round RT-PCR of the TCR CDR3 relied on the HTBI primer set. TCRdb reprocessed the multiplex PCR reads via MiXCR and lists one record per CDR3 protein. The table lists 660,000 or so distinct CDR3 sequences, less than 25% of them singletons. The source material was blood. These receptor sequences come from a man between 25 and 39 years old with Graves' ophthalmopathy.

This clonotype was seen a handful of times. The chain joins TRBV6-1 to TRBJ1-6, with TRBD1 identical over 12 bases. Germline lookup yields CDR1 MNHNS and CDR2 SASEGT. After removal of 4 bases from V and 7 bases from J, the junction contained 8 bases not matched to a gene. The CDR3 totals 17 residues. The chain's CDR3 is CASSVPPGQGANSPLHF. The CDR3 DNA sequence: TGTGCCAGCAGTGTCCCCCCGGGACAGGGGGCGAATTCACCCCTCCACTTT.

This clonotype was picked up a small number of times. The chain couples TRBV28 to TRBJ2-7, with 7 bases aligning to TRBD1. Germline V gene lookup returns CDR1 MDHEN and CDR2 SYDVKM. V shed 8 bases, J shed 3 bases, and the junction held 10 bases outside the gene matches. This CDR3 comprises 14 residues. CDR3: CASHRDRIIYEQYF. The CDR3, as DNA: TGTGCCAGCCACCGGGACAGAATTATCTACGAGCAGTACTTC. The whole variable domain, remainder taken from reference TRBV28 and TRBJ2-7, is DVKVTQSSRYLVKRTGEKVFLECVQDMDHENMFWYRQDPGLGLRLIYFSYDVKMKEKGDIPEGYSVSREKKERFSLILESASTNQTSMYLCASHRDRIIYEQYFGPGTRLTVT.

The gene calls are TRBV30 and TRBJ1-3, with D perhaps TRBD1 (5 bases). Trimming stripped 4 bases from V and 3 bases from J, with 10 bases between. The CDR3 has 13 residues. Germline CDR1 GTSNPN, CDR2 SVGIG (reference sequence). The CDR3 spells CAWTGLGGNTIYF. Written as DNA, the CDR3 is TGTGCCTGGACAGGGCTTGGTGGAAACACCATATATTTT.

A remark on this clonotype: Possible read error: a much larger clone is one base away. The chain is built from TRBV27 and TRBJ2-3; perhaps TRBD2 as D (5 bases). The V and J ends lost 5 bases and 2 bases respectively, with 14 bases between them. The CDR3 is 15 amino acids. Germline V CDR1 and CDR2: MNHEY, SMNVEV (reference sequence). CDR3 loop: CASSLPAESTDTQYF. The CDR3 region has the DNA TGTGCCAGCAGTCTTCCAGCGGAATCCACAGATACGCAGTATTTT.

The chain is built from TRBV2 and TRBJ2-3; no clear D. From germline, CDR1 is SNHLY and CDR2 FYNNEI. The CDR3 sequence is 11 residues long. Between the trimmed V and J ends, which lost 5 bases and 10 bases, there was a span of 10 bases. CDR3 DNA: TGTGCCAGCAGTCTCAACGAGGCGCAGTATTTT. Amino acid sequence: CASSLNEAQYF.

The chain recombines TRBV28 with TRBJ2-7; D gene ambiguous. This CDR3 has 13 amino acids. V lost 5 bases to trimming and J lost 5 bases, with 13 bases between them. Germline lookup yields CDR1 MDHEN and CDR2 SYDVKM. The DNA of the CDR3 is TGTGCCAGCAGTGGTAGCCCGGCGGACGAGCAGTACTTC. Its translation: CASSGSPADEQYF.